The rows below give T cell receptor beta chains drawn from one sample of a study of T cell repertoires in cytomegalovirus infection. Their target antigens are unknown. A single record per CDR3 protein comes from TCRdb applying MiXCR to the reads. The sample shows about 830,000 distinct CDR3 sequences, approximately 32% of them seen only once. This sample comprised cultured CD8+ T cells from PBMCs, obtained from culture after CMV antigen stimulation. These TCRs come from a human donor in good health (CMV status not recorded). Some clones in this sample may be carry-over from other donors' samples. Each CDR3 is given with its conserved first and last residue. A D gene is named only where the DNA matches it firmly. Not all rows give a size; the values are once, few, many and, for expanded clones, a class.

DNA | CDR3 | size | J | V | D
TGCAGTGCTAGATTCAGGGGTTACACTGAAGCTTTCTTT | CSARFRGYTEAFF | NA | TRBJ1-1 | TRBV20-1 | NA
TGTGCCAGCAGCTTAGGGGATACGGCCGAGCAGTACTTC | CASSLGDTAEQYF | few | TRBJ2-7 | TRBV11-2 | NA
TGTGCCAGCAGCTTTACGGCGAACGTATACAATGAGCAGTTCTTC | CASSFTANVYNEQFF | many | TRBJ2-1 | TRBV7-9 | NA
TGTGCCAGCAGCTTAGAACAGGGAGCGCACGAGCAGTTCTTC | CASSLEQGAHEQFF | NA | TRBJ2-1 | TRBV7-2 | NA
TGTGCCAGCAGTTTCCGACTAGCGGGGGGTAAAGATGGCACAGATACGCAGTATTTT | CASSFRLAGGKDGTDTQYF | many | TRBJ2-3 | TRBV12-3/TRBV12-4 | TRBD2
TGTGCCAGCAGCCCTCTAGGGAATGAGCAGTTCTTC | CASSPLGNEQFF | many | TRBJ2-1 | TRBV12-3/TRBV12-4 | NA
TGTGCCAGTAGTGAGGGGGAAGGATTTTCAGCTAACTATGGCTACACCTTC | CASSEGEGFSANYGYTF | NA | TRBJ1-2 | TRBV19 | NA
TGTGCCAGCAGTTTCCGGGACAGGGTTCAAGAGACCCAGTACTTC | CASSFRDRVQETQYF | NA | TRBJ2-5 | TRBV6-2/TRBV6-3 | TRBD1
TGTGCCAGCAGCCGAGACTACGACACAGATACGCAGTATTTT | CASSRDYDTDTQYF | NA | TRBJ2-3 | TRBV7-6 | NA
TGTGCCAGCAGAGACTTTAGCAATCAGCCCCAGCATTTT | CASRDFSNQPQHF | once | TRBJ1-5 | TRBV6-1 | NA
TGTGCCAGCAGTTACCCCCCCCAACTAGCGCTTGGGTGGACCCAGTACTTC | CASSYPPQLALGWTQYF | NA | TRBJ2-5 | TRBV6-2/TRBV6-3 | TRBD2
TGTGCCAGCAGCTTAACTAGCGGGGGCTCCTACAATGAGCAGTTCTTC | CASSLTSGGSYNEQFF | many | TRBJ2-1 | TRBV5-1 | TRBD2
TGTGCCAGCACCTACTCAAGCGGGCTTTACAATGAGCAGTTCTTC | CASTYSSGLYNEQFF | NA | TRBJ2-1 | TRBV6-1 | NA
TGTGCCAGCAGCTTATCGCAGGGGGGAACTGAAGCTTTCTTT | CASSLSQGGTEAFF | many | TRBJ1-1 | TRBV27 | TRBD1
TGTGCCAGCAGCCCGCGAGCAGGGAGGGACGTGGTACCGCGCGTGGAAGCTTTCTTT | CASSPRAGRDVVPRVEAFF | few | TRBJ1-1 | TRBV7-6 | NA
TGTGCCAGCAGCCCCTCGCCCGGGGTGTTCGGTTTCGAAGCTTTCTTT | CASSPSPGVFGFEAFF | NA | TRBJ1-1 | TRBV27 | NA
TGCGCCAGCAGCTTGGCAGACAGGGGGCTTACCGGGGAGCTGTTTTTT | CASSLADRGLTGELFF | few | TRBJ2-2 | TRBV5-1 | TRBD1
TGTGCCAGCAGCTCCCCGATGACATCCCCCGGAGAGCAGTACTTC | CASSSPMTSPGEQYF | NA | TRBJ2-7 | TRBV5-6 | NA
TGCAGCGTTGCGTTTCCTTTAAACACCGGGGAGCTGTTTTTT | CSVAFPLNTGELFF | few | TRBJ2-2 | TRBV29-1 | NA
TGCGCCAGCAGCGGTACGACTGGGGACTATGGCTACACCTTC | CASSGTTGDYGYTF | NA | TRBJ1-2 | TRBV5-1 | NA
TGTGCCAGCAGCGTACCGGGACACGCGAACACTGAAGCTTTCTTT | CASSVPGHANTEAFF | many | TRBJ1-1 | TRBV7-2 | NA
TGTGCCAGCAGTGAAGAAGGGTCTCGATACGAGCAGTACTTC | CASSEEGSRYEQYF | few | TRBJ2-7 | TRBV6-1 | NA
TGTGCCAGCAGGCTAACCGGTGATACGCAGTATTTT | CASRLTGDTQYF | NA | TRBJ2-3 | TRBV27 | NA
TGTGCCAGCAGTTACTCGGGACAGGGCTTTTTTGATGGCTACACCTTC | CASSYSGQGFFDGYTF | NA | TRBJ1-2 | TRBV6-5 | TRBD1
TGCGCCAGCAGCCCGCTATTAGCAACTAATGAAAAACTGTTTTTT | CASSPLLATNEKLFF | NA | TRBJ1-4 | TRBV4-1 | NA
TGTGCCAGCAGTGTTACAGGGGGTCTTGAGCAGTTCTTC | CASSVTGGLEQFF | NA | TRBJ2-1 | TRBV27 | TRBD1
TGTGCCAGCAATTCCTACACTAGCACAGATACGCAGTATTTT | CASNSYTSTDTQYF | NA | TRBJ2-3 | TRBV12-3/TRBV12-4 | NA
TGTGCCAGCACCAACAGAGGACTAGGATTCGCTAAGAGCACCGGGGAGCTGTTTTTT | CASTNRGLGFAKSTGELFF | many | TRBJ2-2 | TRBV6-5 | TRBD2
TGTGCCAGCAGTTACTCGGCAGGGAATAGCTTGGTTGGCTACACCTTC | CASSYSAGNSLVGYTF | few | TRBJ1-2 | TRBV6-5 | NA
TGTGCCACCCAAAGCGGCAGGTGGAATGAGCAGTTCTTC | CATQSGRWNEQFF | NA | TRBJ2-1 | TRBV27 | NA
TGTGCTAGTGGTTTGAGACCCGCCAGGACTGAAGCTTTCTTT | CASGLRPARTEAFF | NA | TRBJ1-1 | TRBV12-5 | NA
TGTGCTAGTGGCCCAGACATAAACTCCTACGAGCAGTACTTC | CASGPDINSYEQYF | NA | TRBJ2-7 | TRBV12-5 | NA
TGTGCCAGCAGCCTACGACGGAGACAGGGGGCATTCAATGAGCAGTTCTTC | CASSLRRRQGAFNEQFF | NA | TRBJ2-1 | TRBV7-9 | TRBD1
TGTGCCAGCAGCTTAGAATGGTCAGATAACAATGAGCAGTTCTTC | CASSLEWSDNNEQFF | few | TRBJ2-1 | TRBV11-2 | NA
TGTGCCAGCAGCCAAGATAGGCAGAGGTCGGGAAACACCATATATTTT | CASSQDRQRSGNTIYF | few | TRBJ1-3 | TRBV4-2 | NA
TGCGCCAGCAGCCAGGAGGACAGGGGGCGCGACGAGCAGTACTTC | CASSQEDRGRDEQYF | few | TRBJ2-7 | TRBV4-1 | TRBD1
TGTGCCAGCAAGAGATCGGAAACAACTAATGAAAAACTGTTTTTT | CASKRSETTNEKLFF | NA | TRBJ1-4 | TRBV5-4 | NA
TGTGCCAGCAGTTTTGGTTTCACGGGAGGGAGCAATCAGCCCCAGCATTTT | CASSFGFTGGSNQPQHF | NA | TRBJ1-5 | TRBV12-3/TRBV12-4 | NA
TGCGCCAGCAGCCAACCTGAAGCTTTCTTT | CASSQPEAFF | few | TRBJ1-1 | TRBV4-1 | NA
TGTGCCAGCAGCTCGACAGGGGGAAGCTCCTACAATGAGCAGTTCTTC | CASSSTGGSSYNEQFF | few | TRBJ2-1 | TRBV5-4 | TRBD1
TGCAGTGCTAGAGATAGGGGGGCGAAAAACATTCAGTACTTC | CSARDRGAKNIQYF | NA | TRBJ2-4 | TRBV20-1 | NA
TGCGCCAGCAGCCTTCGACCGGGGACAAACCATCAGCCCCAGCATTTT | CASSLRPGTNHQPQHF | few | TRBJ1-5 | TRBV4-1 | NA
TGCGCCAGCAGCCACGGGACAGGGAGGGAGACCCAGTACTTC | CASSHGTGRETQYF | NA | TRBJ2-5 | TRBV4-3 | TRBD1
TGTGCCAGCAGTGACGGGCAGGGAGCCGGGGAGCTGTTTTTT | CASSDGQGAGELFF | NA | TRBJ2-2 | TRBV6-4 | NA
TGTGCCATCACCGCCGGTGGGACTGAAGCTTTCTTT | CAITAGGTEAFF | NA | TRBJ1-1 | TRBV10-3 | NA
TGTGCCAGCAGTTTGACTTCCAGCTCCTACAATGAGCAGTTCTTC | CASSLTSSSYNEQFF | many | TRBJ2-1 | TRBV12-3/TRBV12-4 | NA
TGTGCCAGCAGCCAAACCCACAGGGGAGGCTATGGCTACACCTTC | CASSQTHRGGYGYTF | NA | TRBJ1-2 | TRBV14 | TRBD1
TGTGCCAGCAGCCGCTATGCAGGGGGCGGGGATGAAGCTTTCTTT | CASSRYAGGGDEAFF | few | TRBJ1-1 | TRBV6-6 | TRBD1
TGTGCCAGCAGCTTAACGATGATGGAACTGCCCTACGAGCAGTACTTC | CASSLTMMELPYEQYF | many | TRBJ2-7 | TRBV7-6 | NA
TGCGCCAGCAGCCGGTGGGTCGATTGGCTGAACATCGGGGAGCTGTTTTTT | CASSRWVDWLNIGELFF | once | TRBJ2-2 | TRBV5-1 | NA
TGTGCCAGCAGTACCCAGGGCAGCTCCTATAATTCACCCCTCCACTTT | CASSTQGSSYNSPLHF | NA | TRBJ1-6 | TRBV6-1 | NA
TGCGCCAGCAGCCAAGCCTTGGGAGGGCCCCAGCATTTT | CASSQALGGPQHF | NA | TRBJ1-5 | TRBV4-1 | NA
TGTGCCAGCAGTGAATGGACAGGGGTCGTAGGGGAGCTGTTTTTT | CASSEWTGVVGELFF | few | TRBJ2-2 | TRBV6-1 | TRBD1
TGTGCCAGCACCGGCCCTCCCGACGGTTTGAGCAATGAGCAGTTCTTC | CASTGPPDGLSNEQFF | NA | TRBJ2-1 | TRBV6-2/TRBV6-3 | NA
TGTGCCACAGCCCGGGCCACCAATCAGCCCCAGCATTTT | CATARATNQPQHF | once | TRBJ1-5 | TRBV24-1 | NA
TGCAGTGCTAGAGCGGGACGGGACGCAACTAATGAAAAACTGTTTTTT | CSARAGRDATNEKLFF | NA | TRBJ1-4 | TRBV20-1 | NA
TGTGCCAGCAGCTTGGGGTATGCGGGGGGGTACAATGAGCAGTTCTTC | CASSLGYAGGYNEQFF | NA | TRBJ2-1 | TRBV5-6 | TRBD2
TGTGCCACCAGTGAATTGACAGGAATGGGTTCTACGCAGTATTTT | CATSELTGMGSTQYF | few | TRBJ2-3 | TRBV24-1 | NA
TGTGCCAGCAGCTCCACCAGTGAGACCCAGTACTTC | CASSSTSETQYF | once | TRBJ2-5 | TRBV9 | NA
TGTGCCAGCCGCTCGTCGGGACTAGCGGGGGAGCAGTTCTTC | CASRSSGLAGEQFF | NA | TRBJ2-1 | TRBV7-4 | TRBD2